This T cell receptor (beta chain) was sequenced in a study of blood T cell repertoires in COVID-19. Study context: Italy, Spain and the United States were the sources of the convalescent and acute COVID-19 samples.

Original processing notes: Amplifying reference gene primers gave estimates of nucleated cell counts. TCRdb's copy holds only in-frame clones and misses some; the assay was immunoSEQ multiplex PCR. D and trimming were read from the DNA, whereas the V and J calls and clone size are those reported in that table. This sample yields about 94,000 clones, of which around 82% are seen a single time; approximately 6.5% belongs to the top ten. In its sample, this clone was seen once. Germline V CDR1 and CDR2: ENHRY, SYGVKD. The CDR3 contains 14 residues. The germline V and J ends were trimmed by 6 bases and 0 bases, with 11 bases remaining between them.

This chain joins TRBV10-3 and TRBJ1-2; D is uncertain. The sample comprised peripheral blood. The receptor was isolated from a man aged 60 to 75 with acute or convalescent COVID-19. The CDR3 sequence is CAIRGGVTNYGYTF. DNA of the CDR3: TGTGCCATCAGAGGCGGCGTGACTAACTATGGCTACACCTTC.